This T cell receptor (beta chain) was identified in a study of memory CD4+ T cells and cytomegalovirus serostatus. Assay: immunoSEQ multiplex PCR; the TCRdb copy retains only in-frame clones and omits some. The sample records about 39,000 clones, 78% being singletons. This clone has a handful of counts. The CDR3 loop spans 14 amino acids. Germline V CDR1 and CDR2: GTSNPN, SVGIG (reference sequence). V dropped 8 bases and J dropped 0 bases, with 11 bases sitting between them. The sort gate was single viable CD3+CD4+CD8-CD45RO+ cells for memory CD4+ T cells. Serum IgG to CMV pp150, pp28, p38 and p52 defined serostatus.

The sequence was collected from an adult in good health and CMV-seronegative. The sample was memory CD4+ T cells from blood. The V gene is TRBV30, the J gene TRBJ2-6; D not resolved. Here the CDR3 DNA reads TGTGCCCGCACCAAGGGCTCTGGGGCCAACGTCCTGACTTTC. Translating gives CARTKGSGANVLTF.